A selection of T cell receptor beta chains follows, all from one sample in a study of blood T cells in healthy people across ages. Via MiXCR, TCRdb re-called the 5' RACE reads, giving one row per CDR3 protein. The data contain over 1.5 million distinct CDR3 sequences, less than 50% of them singletons. The sequencing input was blood. The receptors originated from a woman between 40 and 55 years old in good health. Each CDR3 is given with its conserved first and last residue. Fields, in order: CDR3 protein, CDR3 DNA, clone size, J gene, D gene, V gene, CDR3 length. A D gene is named only where the DNA matches it firmly. Clone size appears in some rows only: once, few, many, or a class for an expanded clone.

CASSQDRGQGAYEQYF | TGTGCCAGCAGCCAAGACCGAGGACAGGGGGCATACGAGCAGTACTTC | NA | TRBJ2-7 | TRBD1 | TRBV14 | 16
CASNQAGNQPQHF | TGTGCCAGCAATCAGGCAGGGAATCAGCCCCAGCATTTT | few | TRBJ1-5 | NA | TRBV6-6 | 13
CASSRRAVSSYEQYF | TGTGCCAGCAGTCGGAGGGCAGTTAGCTCCTACGAGCAGTACTTC | few | TRBJ2-7 | NA | TRBV27 | 15
CASSPLDSHGETQYF | TGTGCCAGCAGTCCCCTGGACAGCCACGGCGAGACCCAGTACTTC | NA | TRBJ2-5 | NA | TRBV27 | 15
CASSLRGGYDTDTQYF | TGCGCCAGCAGCCTAAGAGGGGGCTACGACACAGATACGCAGTATTTT | NA | TRBJ2-3 | TRBD1 | TRBV4-3 | 16
CASSRNRGMSSYNEQFF | TGTGCCAGCAGCAGGAACAGGGGAATGAGCTCCTACAATGAGCAGTTCTTC | NA | TRBJ2-1 | TRBD1 | TRBV6-1 | 17
CASSQLQGGDGYTF | TGTGCCAGCAGCCAACTACAGGGAGGCGACGGCTACACCTTC | NA | TRBJ1-2 | NA | TRBV3-1 | 14
CASSLSIAGTWSYDEQFF | TGTGCCAGCAGCTTAAGCATCGCGGGGACCTGGTCCTACGATGAGCAGTTCTTC | NA | TRBJ2-1 | NA | TRBV11-2 | 18
CASSLDSAGNEQFF | TGTGCCAGCAGCTTAGATAGTGCGGGAAATGAGCAGTTCTTC | NA | TRBJ2-1 | NA | TRBV7-9 | 14
CSARGHYEQYF | TGCAGTGCTAGAGGCCACTACGAGCAGTACTTC | few | TRBJ2-7 | NA | TRBV20-1 | 11
CASSKRGGPYEQFF | TGTGCCAGCAGTAAGCGGGGGGGCCCCTATGAGCAGTTCTTC | NA | TRBJ2-1 | TRBD2 | TRBV28 | 14
CASRQPVDTQYF | TGCGCCAGCAGACAACCGGTAGATACGCAGTATTTT | few | TRBJ2-3 | NA | TRBV10-2 | 12
CSASDRTNEQFF | TGCAGTGCCTCGGACAGAACAAATGAGCAGTTCTTC | NA | TRBJ2-1 | NA | TRBV20-1 | 12
CASSLSDREQPQHF | TGTGCCAGCAGTTTATCGGACCGGGAACAGCCCCAGCATTTT | NA | TRBJ1-5 | NA | TRBV12-3/TRBV12-4 | 14
CATRLTSGLYNEQFF | TGTGCCACCAGGCTCACTAGCGGGCTATACAATGAGCAGTTCTTC | NA | TRBJ2-1 | TRBD2 | TRBV15 | 15
CASKYQGLINSPLHF | TGTGCCAGCAAGTACCAGGGTTTAATTAATTCACCCCTCCACTTT | NA | TRBJ1-6 | NA | TRBV27 | 15
CSASRTVFPNYGYTF | TGCAGTGCCTCAAGGACAGTCTTCCCCAACTATGGCTACACCTTC | few | TRBJ1-2 | NA | TRBV20-1 | 15
CASSYRRQRGSSYNEQFF | TGTGCCAGCAGTTATAGGCGACAGCGGGGGAGCTCCTACAATGAGCAGTTCTTC | NA | TRBJ2-1 | TRBD2 | TRBV6-5 | 18
CASSPLGGGYSGANVLTF | TGTGCCAGCAGTCCCTTAGGGGGAGGGTACTCTGGGGCCAACGTCCTGACTTTC | NA | TRBJ2-6 | NA | TRBV28 | 18
CALRDSSYNEQFF | TGTGCCTTAAGGGACTCATCCTACAATGAGCAGTTCTTC | NA | TRBJ2-1 | NA | TRBV10-3 | 13
CASSYIGTGMHEQYF | TGTGCCAGCAGTTATATAGGGACAGGGATGCACGAGCAGTACTTC | NA | TRBJ2-7 | TRBD1 | TRBV6-2/TRBV6-3 | 15
CASSLVGLSTEAFF | TGTGCCAGCAGTTTGGTAGGGTTGAGCACTGAAGCTTTCTTT | few | TRBJ1-1 | NA | TRBV12-3/TRBV12-4 | 14
CASSLTGGEYGYTF | TGTGCCAGCAGTCTGACAGGGGGAGAGTATGGCTACACCTTC | NA | TRBJ1-2 | TRBD1 | TRBV12-3/TRBV12-4 | 14
CASSPRRTQGDEQFF | TGTGCCAGCAGCCCCAGAAGGACTCAGGGGGATGAGCAGTTCTTC | NA | TRBJ2-1 | TRBD1 | TRBV9 | 15
CASSPVRIKQYF | TGTGCCAGCAGCCCGGTCCGGATAAAGCAGTACTTC | NA | TRBJ2-5 | NA | TRBV12-3/TRBV12-4 | 12
CSAQGQRSGANVLTF | TGCAGTGCCCAGGGACAGCGCTCTGGGGCCAACGTCCTGACTTTC | NA | TRBJ2-6 | TRBD1 | TRBV20-1 | 15